Listed below are T cell receptor beta chains from one sample, sequenced in a study of blood T cell repertoires in COVID-19. Sequencing was performed with immunoSEQ multiplex PCR; in TCRdb, only in-frame clones are kept and a portion is missing. The sample consists of about 170,000 clones, around 81% of them appearing once. Material: peripheral blood. The receptor source for this set is an elderly woman with COVID-19, enrolled during active disease. Each CDR3 is given with its conserved first and last residue. The D gene is left open where the match is weak. Clone size is not always given. Where it is, it says once, few, many or a class for expanded clones.

CDR3 length: 17; D gene: TRBD2; clone size: NA; V gene: TRBV4-2; J gene: TRBJ2-1; CDR3 protein: CASSQDHASGPYNEQFF; CDR3 DNA: TGTGCCAGCAGCCAAGATCACGCTAGCGGACCCTACAATGAGCAGTTCTTC
CDR3 length: 16; D gene: TRBD1; clone size: NA; V gene: TRBV5-4; J gene: TRBJ1-6; CDR3 protein: CASSLGQGAYNSPLHF; CDR3 DNA: TGTGCCAGCAGCTTGGGTCAGGGGGCTTATAATTCACCCCTCCACTTT
CDR3 length: 12; D gene: NA; clone size: NA; V gene: TRBV10-1; J gene: TRBJ2-7; CDR3 protein: CAGSGSSYEQYF; CDR3 DNA: TGCGCCGGCAGTGGTAGTTCCTACGAGCAGTACTTC
CDR3 length: 15; D gene: NA; clone size: NA; V gene: TRBV7-2; J gene: TRBJ2-1; CDR3 protein: CASSASGSSYNEQFF; CDR3 DNA: TGTGCCAGCAGCGCGAGCGGCAGCTCCTACAATGAGCAGTTCTTC
CDR3 length: 15; D gene: TRBD2; clone size: NA; V gene: TRBV7-6; J gene: TRBJ2-1; CDR3 protein: CASSPRTRSVPEQFF; CDR3 DNA: TGTGCCAGCAGCCCACGGACTAGGAGTGTTCCTGAGCAGTTCTTC
CDR3 length: 15; D gene: NA; clone size: NA; V gene: TRBV4-1; J gene: TRBJ1-4; CDR3 protein: CASSQAGATNEKLFF; CDR3 DNA: TGCGCCAGCAGCCAAGCAGGGGCGACTAATGAAAAACTGTTTTTT
CDR3 length: 12; D gene: NA; clone size: NA; V gene: TRBV20-1; J gene: TRBJ2-7; CDR3 protein: CSARDYSGEQYF; CDR3 DNA: TGCAGTGCTCGTGACTATTCGGGCGAGCAGTACTTC
CDR3 length: 14; D gene: NA; clone size: NA; V gene: TRBV21-1; J gene: TRBJ1-4; CDR3 protein: CASRGRGNNEKLFF; CDR3 DNA: TGTGCCAGCAGAGGCAGGGGCAATAATGAAAAACTGTTTTTT
CDR3 length: 12; D gene: NA; clone size: NA; V gene: TRBV5-1; J gene: TRBJ1-1; CDR3 protein: CASSLVGGEAFF; CDR3 DNA: TGCGCCAGCAGCTTGGTCGGCGGTGAAGCTTTCTTT
CDR3 length: 13; D gene: NA; clone size: NA; V gene: TRBV3-1/TRBV3-2; J gene: TRBJ2-5; CDR3 protein: CASSQRVEETQYF; CDR3 DNA: TGTGCCAGCAGCCAGCGGGTGGAAGAGACCCAGTACTTC
CDR3 length: 14; D gene: NA; clone size: NA; V gene: TRBV2; J gene: TRBJ2-7; CDR3 protein: CASSDPRDGYEQYF; CDR3 DNA: TGTGCCAGCAGTGATCCCAGGGATGGCTACGAGCAGTACTTC
CDR3 length: 13; D gene: NA; clone size: NA; V gene: TRBV12-3/TRBV12-4; J gene: TRBJ1-5; CDR3 protein: CASRASGDQPQHF; CDR3 DNA: TGTGCCAGCAGGGCTTCAGGGGACCAGCCCCAGCATTTT
CDR3 length: 15; D gene: TRBD2; clone size: NA; V gene: TRBV5-6; J gene: TRBJ2-7; CDR3 protein: CASSRLGGRVYEQYF; CDR3 DNA: TGTGCCAGCAGCCGCCTCGGCGGGAGGGTCTACGAGCAGTACTTC
CDR3 length: 16; D gene: NA; clone size: NA; V gene: TRBV19; J gene: TRBJ2-2; CDR3 protein: CASSIADLAGTGELFF; CDR3 DNA: TGTGCCAGTAGTATAGCTGACCTCGCCGGGACCGGGGAGCTGTTTTTT
CDR3 length: 15; D gene: NA; clone size: NA; V gene: TRBV19; J gene: TRBJ1-3; CDR3 protein: CASTQGRASGNTIYF; CDR3 DNA: TGTGCCAGTACCCAAGGGAGAGCGTCTGGAAACACCATATATTTT
CDR3 length: 15; D gene: NA; clone size: NA; V gene: TRBV3-1/TRBV3-2; J gene: TRBJ2-3; CDR3 protein: CASSQGRWATDTQYF; CDR3 DNA: TGTGCCAGCAGCCAAGGCCGGTGGGCCACAGATACGCAGTATTTT
CDR3 length: 16; D gene: TRBD1; clone size: NA; V gene: TRBV6-6; J gene: TRBJ1-5; CDR3 protein: CASRRTGVHSNQPQHF; CDR3 DNA: TGTGCCAGCAGACGGACAGGGGTCCATAGCAATCAGCCCCAGCATTTT
CDR3 length: 14; D gene: NA; clone size: NA; V gene: TRBV4-2; J gene: TRBJ2-7; CDR3 protein: CASSRRDRSYEQYF; CDR3 DNA: TGTGCCAGCAGCCGACGTGACAGATCCTACGAGCAGTACTTC
CDR3 length: 14; D gene: NA; clone size: once; V gene: TRBV4-1; J gene: TRBJ1-5; CDR3 protein: CASSQAEGTQPQHF; CDR3 DNA: TGCGCCAGCAGCCAAGCGGAGGGAACTCAGCCCCAGCATTTT
CDR3 length: 16; D gene: TRBD1; clone size: NA; V gene: TRBV15; J gene: TRBJ1-1; CDR3 protein: CATSRGKRQGGAEAFF; CDR3 DNA: TGTGCCACCAGCAGAGGGAAGCGACAGGGAGGAGCTGAAGCTTTCTTT
CDR3 length: 15; D gene: TRBD2; clone size: NA; V gene: TRBV4-2; J gene: TRBJ2-1; CDR3 protein: CASSQGLAGNNEQFF; CDR3 DNA: TGTGCCAGCAGCCAGGGACTAGCGGGAAACAATGAGCAGTTCTTC
CDR3 length: 10; D gene: NA; clone size: few; V gene: TRBV2; J gene: TRBJ1-2; CDR3 protein: CAESSRGYTF; CDR3 DNA: TGTGCCGAGAGCTCCCGCGGCTACACCTTC
CDR3 length: 13; D gene: NA; clone size: NA; V gene: TRBV28; J gene: TRBJ2-7; CDR3 protein: CAIETPQGYEQYF; CDR3 DNA: TGTGCCATCGAGACACCTCAGGGATACGAGCAGTACTTC
CDR3 length: 17; D gene: TRBD2; clone size: NA; V gene: TRBV28; J gene: TRBJ2-2; CDR3 protein: CASSSPGLAKNTGELFF; CDR3 DNA: TGTGCCAGCAGTTCCCCCGGACTAGCGAAGAACACCGGGGAGCTGTTTTTT
CDR3 length: 13; D gene: NA; clone size: NA; V gene: TRBV6-1; J gene: TRBJ2-5; CDR3 protein: CASSEQGGETQYF; CDR3 DNA: TGTGCCAGCAGTGAACAGGGGGGAGAGACCCAGTACTTC
CDR3 length: 14; D gene: NA; clone size: NA; V gene: TRBV5-5; J gene: TRBJ1-2; CDR3 protein: CASSRSAGIYGYTF; CDR3 DNA: TGTGCCAGCAGCCGATCAGCAGGGATCTATGGCTACACCTTC
CDR3 length: 12; D gene: TRBD1; clone size: NA; V gene: TRBV29-1; J gene: TRBJ2-3; CDR3 protein: CSVGQGADTQYF; CDR3 DNA: TGCAGCGTTGGGCAGGGGGCCGATACGCAGTATTTT
CDR3 length: 17; D gene: NA; clone size: NA; V gene: TRBV18; J gene: TRBJ1-3; CDR3 protein: CASSPPGTLVSGNTIYF; CDR3 DNA: TGTGCCAGCTCACCACCGGGCACTTTAGTCTCTGGAAACACCATATATTTT
CDR3 length: 16; D gene: NA; clone size: NA; V gene: TRBV5-1; J gene: TRBJ2-5; CDR3 protein: CASSLGSRGAWETQYF; CDR3 DNA: TGCGCCAGCAGCTTGGGGTCTCGGGGGGCCTGGGAGACCCAGTACTTC
CDR3 length: 12; D gene: NA; clone size: NA; V gene: TRBV12-3/TRBV12-4; J gene: TRBJ1-5; CDR3 protein: CASSRGDQPQHF; CDR3 DNA: TGTGCCAGCAGCCGGGGGGATCAGCCCCAGCATTTT
CDR3 length: 14; D gene: TRBD1; clone size: NA; V gene: TRBV19; J gene: TRBJ1-1; CDR3 protein: CASILQGDSTEAFF; CDR3 DNA: TGTGCCAGTATTTTACAGGGGGATAGCACTGAAGCTTTCTTT
CDR3 length: 15; D gene: NA; clone size: once; V gene: TRBV7-8; J gene: TRBJ1-3; CDR3 protein: CASSLIWPSGNTIYF; CDR3 DNA: TGTGCCAGCAGCTTAATATGGCCCTCTGGAAACACCATATATTTT
CDR3 length: 15; D gene: TRBD2; clone size: once; V gene: TRBV27; J gene: TRBJ2-1; CDR3 protein: CASSLGGSVYNEQFF; CDR3 DNA: TGTGCCAGCAGTTTAGGCGGGAGCGTTTACAATGAGCAGTTCTTC
CDR3 length: 20; D gene: NA; clone size: NA; V gene: TRBV6-4; J gene: TRBJ1-3; CDR3 protein: CASSDSGRRPRLGRGNTIYF; CDR3 DNA: TGTGCCAGCAGTGACTCAGGGAGGCGGCCGCGGTTGGGTCGCGGAAACACCATATATTTT
CDR3 length: 15; D gene: NA; clone size: NA; V gene: TRBV6-1; J gene: TRBJ1-1; CDR3 protein: CASSEAGQVGAEAFF; CDR3 DNA: TGTGCCAGCAGTGAAGCGGGGCAGGTTGGTGCTGAAGCTTTCTTT
CDR3 length: 13; D gene: TRBD1; clone size: NA; V gene: TRBV15; J gene: TRBJ2-7; CDR3 protein: CATSPDRSYEQYF; CDR3 DNA: TGTGCCACCAGCCCGGACAGGTCCTACGAGCAGTACTTC
CDR3 length: 16; D gene: NA; clone size: NA; V gene: TRBV5-1; J gene: TRBJ1-4; CDR3 protein: CASSRQALATNEKLFF; CDR3 DNA: TGCGCCAGCAGCCGACAGGCCCTTGCTACTAATGAAAAACTGTTTTTT
CDR3 length: 13; D gene: NA; clone size: NA; V gene: TRBV29-1; J gene: TRBJ1-4; CDR3 protein: CSVGLGAREKLFF; CDR3 DNA: TGCAGCGTTGGTCTGGGGGCGCGGGAAAAACTGTTTTTT
CDR3 length: 13; D gene: NA; clone size: NA; V gene: TRBV7-3; J gene: TRBJ2-7; CDR3 protein: CASSSAGGNEQYF; CDR3 DNA: TGTGCCAGCAGCTCAGCCGGGGGAAACGAGCAGTACTTC
CDR3 length: 14; D gene: NA; clone size: NA; V gene: TRBV5-6; J gene: TRBJ1-6; CDR3 protein: CASSVDSYNSPLHF; CDR3 DNA: TGTGCCAGCAGCGTTGACAGTTATAATTCACCCCTCCACTTT
CDR3 length: 14; D gene: TRBD1; clone size: NA; V gene: TRBV7-9; J gene: TRBJ1-6; CDR3 protein: CASSGDRANSPLHF; CDR3 DNA: TGTGCCAGCAGCGGGGACAGGGCCAATTCACCCCTCCACTTT
CDR3 length: 14; D gene: NA; clone size: NA; V gene: TRBV7-8; J gene: TRBJ2-2; CDR3 protein: CASSLAEFTGELFF; CDR3 DNA: TGTGCCAGCAGCTTAGCAGAGTTCACCGGGGAGCTGTTTTTT
CDR3 length: 11; D gene: NA; clone size: NA; V gene: TRBV29-1; J gene: TRBJ2-3; CDR3 protein: CSGAQGDTQYF; CDR3 DNA: TGCAGCGGCGCCCAGGGAGATACGCAGTATTTT
CDR3 length: 15; D gene: NA; clone size: NA; V gene: TRBV5-1; J gene: TRBJ2-2; CDR3 protein: CASSPGNTNTGELFF; CDR3 DNA: TGCGCCAGCAGCCCCGGGAACACGAACACCGGGGAGCTGTTTTTT
CDR3 length: 16; D gene: TRBD1; clone size: NA; V gene: TRBV7-2; J gene: TRBJ1-2; CDR3 protein: CASSATGTGGVHGYTF; CDR3 DNA: TGTGCCAGCAGCGCCACCGGGACAGGCGGGGTCCATGGCTACACCTTC
CDR3 length: 15; D gene: TRBD1; clone size: NA; V gene: TRBV28; J gene: TRBJ1-2; CDR3 protein: CASSLQTGVTYGYTF; CDR3 DNA: TGTGCCAGCAGTCTACAGACAGGGGTTACCTATGGCTACACCTTC
CDR3 length: 14; D gene: TRBD1; clone size: NA; V gene: TRBV10-2; J gene: TRBJ2-2; CDR3 protein: CASKGQTNTGELFF; CDR3 DNA: TGCGCCAGCAAGGGACAGACGAACACCGGGGAGCTGTTTTTT
CDR3 length: 15; D gene: NA; clone size: NA; V gene: TRBV18; J gene: TRBJ1-3; CDR3 protein: CASSRVRASGNTIYF; CDR3 DNA: TGTGCCAGCTCACGGGTCAGGGCCTCTGGAAACACCATATATTTT
CDR3 length: 15; D gene: TRBD1; clone size: NA; V gene: TRBV11-2; J gene: TRBJ2-5; CDR3 protein: CASSRDRVGQETQYF; CDR3 DNA: TGTGCCAGCAGCAGAGACAGGGTGGGACAAGAGACCCAGTACTTC
CDR3 length: 15; D gene: NA; clone size: NA; V gene: TRBV6-6; J gene: TRBJ1-6; CDR3 protein: CASSPQGIYNSPLHF; CDR3 DNA: TGTGCCAGCAGTCCCCAGGGGATCTATAATTCACCCCTCCACTTT
CDR3 length: 13; D gene: NA; clone size: NA; V gene: TRBV28; J gene: TRBJ1-4; CDR3 protein: CASSIGRNEKLFF; CDR3 DNA: TGTGCCAGCAGTATCGGGAGGAATGAAAAACTGTTTTTT
CDR3 length: 13; D gene: TRBD1; clone size: few; V gene: TRBV29-1; J gene: TRBJ1-1; CDR3 protein: CSVRTGGDAEAFF; CDR3 DNA: TGCAGCGTTCGGACAGGGGGGGACGCTGAAGCTTTCTTT
CDR3 length: 14; D gene: NA; clone size: NA; V gene: TRBV5-1; J gene: TRBJ1-3; CDR3 protein: CASSSTRAGNTIYF; CDR3 DNA: TGCGCCAGCAGCTCGACCAGGGCTGGAAACACCATATATTTT
CDR3 length: 18; D gene: TRBD2; clone size: NA; V gene: TRBV5-1; J gene: TRBJ2-1; CDR3 protein: CASSLEGGAGAATGEQFF; CDR3 DNA: TGCGCCAGCAGCTTAGAAGGTGGGGCGGGAGCCGCAACGGGGGAGCAGTTCTTC
CDR3 length: 17; D gene: NA; clone size: NA; V gene: TRBV28; J gene: TRBJ1-3; CDR3 protein: CASTEASVLISGNTIYF; CDR3 DNA: TGTGCCAGCACCGAAGCGAGCGTTTTAATCTCTGGAAACACCATATATTTT